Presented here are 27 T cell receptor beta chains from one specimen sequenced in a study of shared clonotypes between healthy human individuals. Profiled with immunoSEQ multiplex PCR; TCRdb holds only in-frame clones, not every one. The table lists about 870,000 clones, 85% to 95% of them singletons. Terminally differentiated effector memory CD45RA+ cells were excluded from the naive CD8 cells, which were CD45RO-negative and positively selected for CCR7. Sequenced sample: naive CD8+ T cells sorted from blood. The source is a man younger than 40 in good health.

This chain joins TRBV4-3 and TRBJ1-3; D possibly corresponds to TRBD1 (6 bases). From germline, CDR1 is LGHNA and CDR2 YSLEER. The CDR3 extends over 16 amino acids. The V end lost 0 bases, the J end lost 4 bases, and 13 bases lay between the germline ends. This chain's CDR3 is CASSQDRGGSGNTIYF. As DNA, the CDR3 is TGCGCCAGCAGCCAAGATCGGGGGGGCAGCGGAAACACCATATATTTT.

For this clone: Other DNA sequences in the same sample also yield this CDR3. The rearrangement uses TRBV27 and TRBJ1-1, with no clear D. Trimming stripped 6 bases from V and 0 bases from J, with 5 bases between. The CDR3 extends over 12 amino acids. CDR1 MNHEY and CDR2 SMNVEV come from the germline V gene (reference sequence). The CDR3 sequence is CASRRLNTEAFF. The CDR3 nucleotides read TGTGCCAGCAGGAGGCTGAACACTGAAGCTTTCTTT.

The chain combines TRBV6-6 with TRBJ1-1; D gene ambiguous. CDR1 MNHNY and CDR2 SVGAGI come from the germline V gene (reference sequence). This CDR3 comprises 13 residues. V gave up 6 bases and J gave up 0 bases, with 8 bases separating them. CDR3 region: CASRRAMNTEAFF. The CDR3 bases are TGTGCCAGCAGAAGAGCAATGAACACTGAAGCTTTCTTT.

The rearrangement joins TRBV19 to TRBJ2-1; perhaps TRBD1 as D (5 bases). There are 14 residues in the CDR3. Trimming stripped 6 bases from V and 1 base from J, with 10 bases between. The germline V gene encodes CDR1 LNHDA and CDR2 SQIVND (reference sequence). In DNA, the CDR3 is TGTGCCAGTAGCCCAGGGAATTCCTACAATGAGCAGTTCTTC. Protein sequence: CASSPGNSYNEQFF.

The CDR3 reads CASSLDLLREYF. CDR3 coding DNA: TGTGCCAGCAGCTTAGACCTACTCAGGGAGTACTTC. This chain links TRBV7-9 with TRBJ2-7; a possible D gene is TRBD1 (5 bases). Per germline, CDR1 SEHNR and CDR2 FQNEAQ (reference sequence). V lost 1 base and J lost 11, with 12 bases in between. CDR3 length equals 12 residues. The variable domain in full, completed from reference TRBV7-9 and TRBJ2-7, reads DTGVSQNPRHKITKRGQNVTFRCDPISEHNRLYWYRQTLGQGPEFLTYFQNEAQLEKSRLLSDRFSAERPKGSFSTLEIQRTEQGDSAMYLCASSLDLLREYFGPGTRLTVT.

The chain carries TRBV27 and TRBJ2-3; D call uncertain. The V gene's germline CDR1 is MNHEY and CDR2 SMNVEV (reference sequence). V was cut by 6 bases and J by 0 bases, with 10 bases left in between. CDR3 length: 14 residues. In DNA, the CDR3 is TGTGCCAGCAGCAAGGCCGACAGCACAGATACGCAGTATTTT. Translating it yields CASSKADSTDTQYF.

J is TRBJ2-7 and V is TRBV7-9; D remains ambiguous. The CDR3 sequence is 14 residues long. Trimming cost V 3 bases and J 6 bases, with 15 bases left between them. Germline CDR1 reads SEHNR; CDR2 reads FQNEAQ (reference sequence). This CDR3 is CASSLLVTGPEQYF. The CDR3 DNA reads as TGTGCCAGCAGCTTGTTAGTCACCGGTCCCGAGCAGTACTTC.

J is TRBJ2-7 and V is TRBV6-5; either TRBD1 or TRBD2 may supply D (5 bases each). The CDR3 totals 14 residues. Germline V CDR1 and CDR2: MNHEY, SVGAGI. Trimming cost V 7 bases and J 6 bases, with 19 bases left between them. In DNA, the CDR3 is TGTGCCAGCACCCCAGGATTTGGGACGGGCGAGCAGTACTTC. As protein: CASTPGFGTGEQYF.

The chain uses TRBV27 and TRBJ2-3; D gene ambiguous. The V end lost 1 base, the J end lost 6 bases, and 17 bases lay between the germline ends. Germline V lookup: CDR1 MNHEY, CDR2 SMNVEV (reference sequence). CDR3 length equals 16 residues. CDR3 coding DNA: TGTGCCAGCAGTTTATATCCGACAAAAACACGGGATACGCAGTATTTT. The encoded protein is CASSLYPTKTRDTQYF.

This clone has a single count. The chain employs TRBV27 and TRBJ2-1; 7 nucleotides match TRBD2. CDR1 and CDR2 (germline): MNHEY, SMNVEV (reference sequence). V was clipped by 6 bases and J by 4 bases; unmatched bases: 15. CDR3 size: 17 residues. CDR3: CASRETSLSLGYNEQFF. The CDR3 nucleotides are TGTGCCAGCAGGGAGACTAGCCTTTCTCTTGGATACAATGAGCAGTTCTTC.

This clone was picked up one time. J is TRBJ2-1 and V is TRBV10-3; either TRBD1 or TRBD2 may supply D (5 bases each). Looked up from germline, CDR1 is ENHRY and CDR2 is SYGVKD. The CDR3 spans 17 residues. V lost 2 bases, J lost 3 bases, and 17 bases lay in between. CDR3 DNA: TGTGCCATCAGTGAGCAGGGACGGGACGTAGACTACAATGAGCAGTTCTTC. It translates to CAISEQGRDVDYNEQFF.

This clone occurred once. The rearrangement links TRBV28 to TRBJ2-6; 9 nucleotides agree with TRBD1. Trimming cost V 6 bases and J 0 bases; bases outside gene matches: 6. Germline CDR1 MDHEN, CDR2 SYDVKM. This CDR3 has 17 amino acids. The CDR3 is CASRIGTGLSGANVLTF. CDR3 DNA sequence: TGTGCCAGCAGGATCGGGACAGGGCTCTCTGGGGCCAACGTCCTGACTTTC.

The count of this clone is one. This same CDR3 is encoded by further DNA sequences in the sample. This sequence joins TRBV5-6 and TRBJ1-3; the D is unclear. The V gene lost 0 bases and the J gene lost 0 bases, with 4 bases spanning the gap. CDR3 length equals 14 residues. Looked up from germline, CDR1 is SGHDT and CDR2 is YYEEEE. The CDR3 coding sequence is TGTGCCAGCAGCTTGGGAGGCTCTGGAAACACCATATATTTT. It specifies CASSLGGSGNTIYF. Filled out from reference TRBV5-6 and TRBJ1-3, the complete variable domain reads DAGVTQSPTHLIKTRGQQVTLRCSPKSGHDTVSWYQQALGQGPQFIFQYYEEEERQRGNFPDRFSGHQFPNYSSELNVNALLLGDSALYLCASSLGGSGNTIYFGEGSWLTVV.

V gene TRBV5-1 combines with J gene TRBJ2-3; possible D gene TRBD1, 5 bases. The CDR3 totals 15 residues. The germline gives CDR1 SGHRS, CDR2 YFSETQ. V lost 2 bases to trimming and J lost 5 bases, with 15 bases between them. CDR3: CASSFRGNSEDTQYF. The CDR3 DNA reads TGCGCCAGCAGCTTTAGGGGAAACAGTGAAGATACGCAGTATTTT. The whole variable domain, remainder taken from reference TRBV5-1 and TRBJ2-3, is KAGVTQTPRYLIKTRGQQVTLSCSPISGHRSVSWYQQTPGQGLQFLFEYFSETQRNKGNFPGRFSGRQFSNSRSEMNVSTLELGDSALYLCASSFRGNSEDTQYFGPGTRLTVL.

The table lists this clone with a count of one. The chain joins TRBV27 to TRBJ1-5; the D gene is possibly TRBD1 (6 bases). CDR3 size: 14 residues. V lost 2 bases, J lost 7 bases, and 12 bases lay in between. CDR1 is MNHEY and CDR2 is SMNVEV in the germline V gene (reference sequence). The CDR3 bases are TGTGCCAGCAGTTTAGGACAGCGGGGCCAGCCCCAGCATTTT. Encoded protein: CASSLGQRGQPQHF.

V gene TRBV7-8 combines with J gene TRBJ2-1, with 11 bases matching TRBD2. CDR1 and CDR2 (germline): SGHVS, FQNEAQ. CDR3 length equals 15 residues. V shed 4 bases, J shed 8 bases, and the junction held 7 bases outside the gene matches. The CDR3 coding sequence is TGTGCCAGCAGCTCGATAGCGGGAGGGAGGGATGAGCAGTTCTTC. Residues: CASSSIAGGRDEQFF.

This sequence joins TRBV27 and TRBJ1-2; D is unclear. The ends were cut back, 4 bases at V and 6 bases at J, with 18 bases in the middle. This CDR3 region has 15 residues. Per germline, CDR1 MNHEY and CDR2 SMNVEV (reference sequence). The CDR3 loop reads CASSSLGPGMDGYTF. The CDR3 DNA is TGTGCCAGCAGTTCCCTAGGCCCGGGGATGGATGGCTACACCTTC.

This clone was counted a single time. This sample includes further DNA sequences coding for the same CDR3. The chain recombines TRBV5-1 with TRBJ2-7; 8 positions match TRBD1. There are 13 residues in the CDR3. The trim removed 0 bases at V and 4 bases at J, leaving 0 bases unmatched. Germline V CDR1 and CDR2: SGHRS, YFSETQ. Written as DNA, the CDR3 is TGCGCCAGCAGCTTGGGGACAGGGTACGAGCAGTACTTC. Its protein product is CASSLGTGYEQYF. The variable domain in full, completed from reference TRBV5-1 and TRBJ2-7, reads KAGVTQTPRYLIKTRGQQVTLSCSPISGHRSVSWYQQTPGQGLQFLFEYFSETQRNKGNFPGRFSGRQFSNSRSEMNVSTLELGDSALYLCASSLGTGYEQYFGPGTRLTVT.

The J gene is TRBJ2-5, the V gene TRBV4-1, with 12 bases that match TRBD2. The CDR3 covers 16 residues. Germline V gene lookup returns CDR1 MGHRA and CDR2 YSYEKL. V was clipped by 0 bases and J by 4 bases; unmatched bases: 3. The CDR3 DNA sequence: TGCGCCAGCAGCCAAGATTGGGGACTAGCGGGAGAGACCCAGTACTTC. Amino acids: CASSQDWGLAGETQYF.

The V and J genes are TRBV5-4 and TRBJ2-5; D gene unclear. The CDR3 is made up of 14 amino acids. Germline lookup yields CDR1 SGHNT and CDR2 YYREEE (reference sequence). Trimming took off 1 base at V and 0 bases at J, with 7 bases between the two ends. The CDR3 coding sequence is TGTGCCAGCAGCTTGAGGGCGGACCAAGAGACCCAGTACTTC. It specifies CASSLRADQETQYF.

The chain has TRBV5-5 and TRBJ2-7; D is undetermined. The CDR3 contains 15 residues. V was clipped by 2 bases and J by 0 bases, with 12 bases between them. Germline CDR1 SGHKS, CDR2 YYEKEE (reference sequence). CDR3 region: CASSLGDISSYEQYF. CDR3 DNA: TGTGCCAGCAGCTTAGGTGACATTAGCTCCTACGAGCAGTACTTC.

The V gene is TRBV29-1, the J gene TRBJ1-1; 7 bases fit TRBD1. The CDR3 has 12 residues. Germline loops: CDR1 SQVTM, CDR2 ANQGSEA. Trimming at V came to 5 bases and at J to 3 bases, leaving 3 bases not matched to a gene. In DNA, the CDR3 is TGCAGCGTTTACGACAGGGACACTGAAGCTTTCTTT. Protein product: CSVYDRDTEAFF.

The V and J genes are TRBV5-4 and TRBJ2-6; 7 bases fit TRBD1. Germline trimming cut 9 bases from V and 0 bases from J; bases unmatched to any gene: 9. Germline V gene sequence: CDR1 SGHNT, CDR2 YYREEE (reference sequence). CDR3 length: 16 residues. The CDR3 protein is CATETGVPSGANVLTF. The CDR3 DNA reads TGTGCCACAGAAACAGGGGTTCCCTCTGGGGCCAACGTCCTGACTTTC.

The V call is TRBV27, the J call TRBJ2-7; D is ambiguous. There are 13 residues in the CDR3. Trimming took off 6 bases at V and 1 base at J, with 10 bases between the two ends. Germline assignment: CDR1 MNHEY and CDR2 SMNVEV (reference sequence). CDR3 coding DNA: TGTGCCAGCAGCATAACGCTATCCTACGAGCAGTACTTC. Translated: CASSITLSYEQYF.

The CDR3 here is CASSSPPAPGREQYF. CDR3 DNA: TGTGCCAGCAGTTCACCCCCTGCCCCGGGAAGGGAGCAGTACTTC. The chain joins TRBV27 to TRBJ2-7; maybe TRBD2 (5 bases). Germline lookup yields CDR1 MNHEY and CDR2 SMNVEV (reference sequence). The V end lost 4 bases, the J end lost 7 bases, and 20 bases lay between the germline ends. The CDR3 consists of 15 residues.

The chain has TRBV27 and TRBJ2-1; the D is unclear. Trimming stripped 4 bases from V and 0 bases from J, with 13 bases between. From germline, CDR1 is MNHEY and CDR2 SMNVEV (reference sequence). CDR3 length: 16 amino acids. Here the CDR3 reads CASSSSDWSSYNEQFF. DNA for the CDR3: TGTGCCAGCAGTTCTTCCGACTGGAGCTCCTACAATGAGCAGTTCTTC.

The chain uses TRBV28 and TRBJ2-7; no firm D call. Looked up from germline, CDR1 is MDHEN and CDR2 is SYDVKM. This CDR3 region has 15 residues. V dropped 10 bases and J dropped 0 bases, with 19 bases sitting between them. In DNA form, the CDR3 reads TGTGCCATCAACCCCCCGGGCAGGCACTCCTACGAGCAGTACTTC. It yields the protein CAINPPGRHSYEQYF.